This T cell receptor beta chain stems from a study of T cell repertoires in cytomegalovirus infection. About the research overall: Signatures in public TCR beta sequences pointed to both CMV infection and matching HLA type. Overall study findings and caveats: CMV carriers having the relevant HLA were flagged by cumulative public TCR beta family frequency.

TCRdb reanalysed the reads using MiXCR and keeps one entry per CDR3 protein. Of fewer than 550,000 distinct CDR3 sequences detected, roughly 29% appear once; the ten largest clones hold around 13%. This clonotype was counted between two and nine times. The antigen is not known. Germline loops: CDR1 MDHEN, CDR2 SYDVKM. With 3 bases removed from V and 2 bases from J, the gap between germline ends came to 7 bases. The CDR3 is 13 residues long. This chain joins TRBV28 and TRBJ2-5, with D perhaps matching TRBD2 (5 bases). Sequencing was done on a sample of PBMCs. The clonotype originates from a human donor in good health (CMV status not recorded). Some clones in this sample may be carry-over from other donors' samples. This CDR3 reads CASSFPGQETQYF. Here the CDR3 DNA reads TGTGCCAGCAGTTTCCCGGGACAAGAGACCCAGTACTTC.